This entry lists 2 T cell receptor beta chains sequenced from one sample in a study of tumor and adjacent non-tumor tissue in lung cancer listed by TCRdb under 2018. Libraries were made using multiplex PCR. Sequencing was performed on an Illumina HiSeq 2500. TCRbeta libraries were constructed through three rounds of nested PCR with primers (Table S4) according to protocols modified from ARM-PCR. The public sequencing data were trimmed at Q25 with fastp and processed into clonotypes with MiXCR by TCRdb, which kept only in-frame beta chains. Identical CDR3 proteins give one entry, which carries the most common genes and DNA. The sample table lists fewer than 120,000 distinct CDR3 sequences, over 75% of them with a count of one. The ten largest account for 20% to 25% of the sample. RNA was isolated from bulk, unsorted tissue, and RNA quality was assessed with a NanoDrop ND-1000 and an Agilent 2100. The specimen sequenced was lung tumor tissue. The source is a man in his 70s with non-small cell lung cancer.

About this clonotype: Given the absence of the conserved phenylalanine or tryptophan at the CDR3 end, a read error is likely. This chain joins TRBV10-3 and TRBJ1-6; 7 nucleotides agree with TRBD1. The CDR3 consists of 14 residues. Germline CDR1 is ENHRY and CDR2 is SYGVKD. The CDR3 bases are TGTGCCATCAATAGACAGGGACCTAATTCACCTCTCCACTCT. This sequence encodes CAINRQGPNSPLHS.

This rearrangement joins TRBV4-1 to TRBJ2-5, with 7 bases fitting TRBD2. Germline loops: CDR1 MGHRA, CDR2 YSYEKL. This CDR3 region has 14 residues. After removal of 10 bases from V and 7 bases from J, the junction contained 15 bases not matched to a gene. CDR3 in DNA: TGCGCCAACAGTCAAGATTGGGGGGGAGGGACCCAGTACTTC. Its protein product is CANSQDWGGGTQYF.